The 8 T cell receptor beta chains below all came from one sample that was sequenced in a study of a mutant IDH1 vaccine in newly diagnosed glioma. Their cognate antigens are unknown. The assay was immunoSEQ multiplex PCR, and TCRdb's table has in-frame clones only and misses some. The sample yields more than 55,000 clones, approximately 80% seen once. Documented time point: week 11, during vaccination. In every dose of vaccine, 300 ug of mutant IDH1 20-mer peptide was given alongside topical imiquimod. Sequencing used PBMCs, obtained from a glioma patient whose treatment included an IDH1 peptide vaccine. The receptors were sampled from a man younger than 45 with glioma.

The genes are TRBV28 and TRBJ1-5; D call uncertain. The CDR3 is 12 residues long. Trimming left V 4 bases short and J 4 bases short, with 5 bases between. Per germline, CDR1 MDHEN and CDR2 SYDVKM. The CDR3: CASSSQNQPQHF. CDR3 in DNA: TGTGCCAGCAGTTCTCAGAATCAGCCCCAGCATTTT.

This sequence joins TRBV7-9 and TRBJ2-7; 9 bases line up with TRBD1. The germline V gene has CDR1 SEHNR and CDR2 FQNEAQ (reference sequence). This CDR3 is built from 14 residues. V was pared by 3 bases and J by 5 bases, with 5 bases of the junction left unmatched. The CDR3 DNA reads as TGTGCCAGCAGCTTCGGACAGGGGCGGGACGAGCAGTACTTC. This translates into CASSFGQGRDEQYF.

The CDR3 bases are TGTGCCAGCAGTTTATTCGGGGGATCCTACGAGCAGTACTTC. Translating gives CASSLFGGSYEQYF. The gene calls are TRBV28 and TRBJ2-7, with D possibly TRBD2 on 6 matching bases. The CDR3 is 14 amino acids. Deletions cut 1 base from V and 1 base from J, with 8 bases between. Germline CDR1 is MDHEN and CDR2 is SYDVKM.

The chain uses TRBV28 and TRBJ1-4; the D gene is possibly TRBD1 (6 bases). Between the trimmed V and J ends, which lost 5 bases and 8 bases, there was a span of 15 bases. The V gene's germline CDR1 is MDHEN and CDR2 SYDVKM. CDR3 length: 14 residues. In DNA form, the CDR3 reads TGTGCCAGCAGTCCACTCACAGGGTGGGAAAAACTGTTTTTT. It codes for CASSPLTGWEKLFF.

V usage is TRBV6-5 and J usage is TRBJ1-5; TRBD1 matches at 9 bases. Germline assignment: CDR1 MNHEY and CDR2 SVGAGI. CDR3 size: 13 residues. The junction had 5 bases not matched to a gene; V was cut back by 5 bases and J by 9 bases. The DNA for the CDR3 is TGTGCCAGCAGTCGGACAGGGGTTGGGCCCCAGCATTTT. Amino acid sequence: CASSRTGVGPQHF.

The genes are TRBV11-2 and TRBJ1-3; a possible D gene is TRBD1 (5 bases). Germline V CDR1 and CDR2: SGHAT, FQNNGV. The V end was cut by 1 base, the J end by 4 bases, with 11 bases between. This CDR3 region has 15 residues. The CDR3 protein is CASSLVGAEGNTIYF. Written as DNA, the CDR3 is TGTGCCAGCAGCTTAGTTGGGGCAGAAGGAAACACCATATATTTT.

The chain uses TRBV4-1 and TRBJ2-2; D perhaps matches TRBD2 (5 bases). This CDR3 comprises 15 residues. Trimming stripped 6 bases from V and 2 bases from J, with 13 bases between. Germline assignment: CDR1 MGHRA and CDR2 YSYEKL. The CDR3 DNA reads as TGCGCCAGCAGTCGTAGGACGGGAAACACCGGGGAGCTGTTTTTT. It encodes CASSRRTGNTGELFF.

The chain's CDR3 is CASSNRQGSPLHF. The CDR3 region has the DNA TGTGCCAGTTCCAATAGACAGGGGTCACCCCTCCACTTT. This sequence joins TRBV19 and TRBJ1-6, with 8 bases that match TRBD1. The V gene end was trimmed by 8 bases and the J gene end by 10 bases; junction bases not matched to a gene: 7. CDR3 length: 13 amino acids. Germline V gene sequence: CDR1 LNHDA, CDR2 SQIVND (reference sequence). Full variable domain (remainder filled in from reference TRBV19 and TRBJ1-6): DGGITQSPKYLFRKEGQNVTLSCEQNLNHDAMYWYRQDPGQGLRLIYYSQIVNDFQKGDIAEGYSVSREKKESFPLTVTSAQKNPTAFYLCASSNRQGSPLHFGNGTRLTVT.